A single T cell receptor (beta chain) is shown here with its context. Its antigen target is currently unknown. Base quality data are lacking; no much larger clone is found one base away. The trial excluded patients who had a history of autoimmune disease or who were on systemic immunosuppression. Peripheral blood for TCR sequencing was drawn from every dose cohort at baseline, at cycle 4 day 1 and at cycle 7 day 1. Samples came from an open-label, multicenter, first-in-human phase I dose-escalation trial of ivuxolimab. Adults with locally advanced or metastatic head and neck squamous cell, hepatocellular, melanoma or renal cell carcinoma were enrolled in the trial. Before TCR sequencing, CD4+ T cells and CD8+ T cells were sorted from peripheral blood as separate populations. The CDR3 contains 14 residues, cysteine and phenylalanine counted. Only the CDR3 part of the read is kept: 42 bases, read in frame from the first base. CDR1 SGHTA and CDR2 FQGTGA are derived from the germline V gene.

Genomic DNA was isolated from the sorted cells so that the TCRbeta CDR3 region could be sequenced. The immunoSEQ Assay was used to sequence the TCRbeta CDR3 regions. TCRdb retrieved this table from immuneACCESS and kept in-frame rearrangements only. Not all clones are present; in checked studies, unresolved V genes account for under half, and no reason is known for the remainder. Recorded for this sample are more than 35,000 clones; 80% to 85% of them occurred a single time. The ten largest make up almost 10% of the sample. This entry belongs to a study of OX40 agonist ivuxolimab in advanced cancers. Regarding the research as a whole: Ivuxolimab was a fully human IgG2 agonistic monoclonal antibody targeting the costimulatory receptor OX40 (CD134). Intravenous ivuxolimab was administered to patients every 2 weeks at six dose levels: 0.01, 0.1, 0.3, 1.5, 3 and 10 mg/kg. In the dose-escalation cohort, 75% to 90% of patients were male, and the mean age was roughly 56 years with a range of roughly 23 to 90. Prior anti-PD-1, anti-PD-L1 or anti-CTLA-4 therapy was permitted, and approximately 40% of dose-escalation patients had received checkpoint inhibitors. Peripheral TCRbeta sequencing was intended to test whether TCR sequence diversity was altered and clonal T-cell expansion was caused by ivuxolimab. Partial responses occurred in three dose-escalation patients: two with cutaneous melanoma and one with hepatocellular carcinoma. The paper covers the monotherapy dose-escalation part of the phase I ivuxolimab trial, which included N = 52 patients. Of the roughly 52 dose-escalation patients, hepatocellular carcinoma was present in roughly 19, melanoma in approximately 15, renal cell carcinoma in 9 and head and neck cancer in 9.

Broader findings and caveats from the paper: After ivuxolimab, more expanded clones were found on average in CD8+ T cells than in CD4+ T cells. The antigen specificity of the peripheral T cells that underwent clonal expansion was not determined. Partial responders in the 0.1-3.0 mg/kg groups had among the lowest normalized peripheral clonal expansion, especially among CD8+ T cells. Low levels of normalized T-cell clonal expansion were also seen in some patients who did not respond. Clonal expansion of both CD4+ and CD8+ blood T cells was observed from baseline to week 6 at doses 0.1 to 3.0 mg/kg.

The source of this sequence is an adult with an advanced solid tumor such as melanoma, head and neck, liver or kidney cancer. The V and J segments used are TRBV7-3 and TRBJ2-5; the D gene could be TRBD1 or TRBD2, each one agreeing over 6 bases. The last part of the DNA fits TRBJ2-7 better; the J call may be wrong. The sample consisted of CD4+ or CD8+ T cells sorted from blood, taken in a trial of the OX40 agonist ivuxolimab. The CDR3 sequence is CASSLTGGTYEQYF. The nucleotide sequence reads TGTGCCAGCAGCTTAACGGGGGGCACCTACGAGCAGTACTTC.